This T cell receptor beta chain was profiled in a study of T cell clonality in common variable immunodeficiency. General study results and limits: Reportedly, TCR beta sequences from common variable immunodeficiency showed fewer deletions and N-nucleotide insertions.

Per germline, CDR1 SGHTA and CDR2 FQGNSA. The V end was cut by 1 base, the J end by 3 bases, with 4 bases between. This CDR3 has 13 amino acids. This clone was counted at least ten times. Its antigen is undetermined. The CDR3 is cut off 3 residues early in the read; its end comes from the germline J gene. Profiling relied on immunoSEQ multiplex PCR, and the TCRdb table lists in-frame clones only, not all of them. Reported are around 25,000 clones, none seen only once; the ten largest carry nearly 25%. This clonotype originated in a human donor with common variable immunodeficiency. The sequencing sample was made of peripheral blood mononuclear cells. The chain links TRBV7-2 to TRBJ2-1; D uncertain. The CDR3: CASSLVSYNEQFF. The DNA read from the CDR3 is TGTGCCAGCAGCTTAGTCAGCTACAATGAG.